The 7 T cell receptor beta chains below all came from one sample that was sequenced in a study of CXCR3-negative and CXCR3-positive naive CD8 T cells. The libraries of TRB cDNA were prepared using 5' RACE with UMI labels. TCRdb re-called the 5' RACE reads and gives one entry per CDR3 protein, without DNA. The sample yields 35,000 to 55,000 distinct CDR3 sequences, of which the top ten take up over 2%. The sample was naive CXCR3- CD8+ T cells from blood. The subset denotes: CD45RO-CCR7+CD27+CD95- naive CD8+ T cells lacking CXCR3 (TNR3-). The receptors derive from a human donor in good health. Some clones in this sample may be carry-over from other donors' samples.

V gene TRBV20-1 combines with J gene TRBJ2-7; the TCRdb D gene call, TRBD1, has no DNA to confirm it. The CDR3 consists of 15 residues. The germline CDR1 and CDR2 sequences are DFQATT and SNEGSKA (reference sequence). The CDR3 spells CSARDGGHDSYEQYF.

The chain has TRBV9 and TRBJ2-7; with no DNA, the TCRdb D assignment of TRBD1 cannot be verified. Germline CDR1 SGDLS, CDR2 YYNGEE. There are 15 residues in the CDR3. The CDR3 sequence: CASSPAGVGSYEQYF.

The CDR3 sequence: CASSPPGGGGANIQYF. The rearrangement links TRBV28 to TRBJ2-4; without DNA, the TCRdb call of TRBD1 cannot be checked. From germline, CDR1 is MDHEN and CDR2 SYDVKM. This CDR3 is built from 16 residues. Filled out from reference TRBV28 and TRBJ2-4, the complete variable domain reads DVKVTQSSRYLVKRTGEKVFLECVQDMDHENMFWYRQDPGLGLRLIYFSYDVKMKEKGDIPEGYSVSREKKERFSLILESASTNQTSMYLCASSPPGGGGANIQYFGAGTRLSVL.

The V gene is TRBV20-1, the J gene TRBJ2-7; as DNA is missing, the TRBD2 call by TCRdb cannot be tested. The CDR3 is 14 amino acids. The germline CDR1 and CDR2 sequences are DFQATT and SNEGSKA (reference sequence). The CDR3 loop reads CSARDRANFNEQYF.

CDR3 loop: CASGPFDGTGELFF. V is TRBV27 and J is TRBJ2-2; the TRBD1 assignment by TCRdb is unverifiable without DNA. Germline V lookup: CDR1 MNHEY, CDR2 SMNVEV (reference sequence). The CDR3 is 14 residues long.

The rearrangement joins TRBV7-9 to TRBJ2-3; the D call from TCRdb, TRBD2, cannot be confirmed without DNA. This CDR3 comprises 15 residues. Germline lookup yields CDR1 SEHNR and CDR2 FQNEAQ (reference sequence). CDR3 in amino acids: CASTAGLAGRDTQYF.

V and J are TRBV27 and TRBJ1-1. Germline assignment: CDR1 MNHEY and CDR2 SMNVEV (reference sequence). The CDR3 is 13 residues long. The CDR3 spells CASSFQGNTEAFF.